This TCR beta chain was documented in a study of regulatory T cells in long-lasting Graves disease. With V trimmed by 6 bases and J by 0 bases, 6 bases remained unmatched. The CDR3 spans 15 residues. In germline, CDR1 is SNHLY, CDR2 FYNNEI. According to the study, TCR beta libraries were built with iRepertoire HTBI primers and CDR3-region Arm-PCR. TCRdb recomputed calls from the multiplex PCR reads with MiXCR, one row per CDR3 protein. The data contain hundreds of thousands of distinct CDR3 sequences, roughly a sixth of them seen just once; the ten biggest clones take up more than 20%. Time point in this sample: newly diagnosed GD, antithyroid drugs for less than 3 months. Following extraction of RNA from PBMCs, that RNA was used to make the TCR library. The data were also submitted as part of a second study, on T cells in Graves' hyperthyroidism and ophthalmopathy.

The chain employs TRBV2 and TRBJ2-3, with TRBD1 identical over 7 bases. The receptor was derived from a woman aged 35-60 years with Graves disease. The source material was peripheral blood mononuclear cells (PBMCs), sampled at new diagnosis, from a patient treated with antithyroid drugs. For the CDR3, the DNA is TGTGCCAGCAGGCAGCCGGGACAGAGCACAGATACGCAGTATTTT. This codes for CASRQPGQSTDTQYF.